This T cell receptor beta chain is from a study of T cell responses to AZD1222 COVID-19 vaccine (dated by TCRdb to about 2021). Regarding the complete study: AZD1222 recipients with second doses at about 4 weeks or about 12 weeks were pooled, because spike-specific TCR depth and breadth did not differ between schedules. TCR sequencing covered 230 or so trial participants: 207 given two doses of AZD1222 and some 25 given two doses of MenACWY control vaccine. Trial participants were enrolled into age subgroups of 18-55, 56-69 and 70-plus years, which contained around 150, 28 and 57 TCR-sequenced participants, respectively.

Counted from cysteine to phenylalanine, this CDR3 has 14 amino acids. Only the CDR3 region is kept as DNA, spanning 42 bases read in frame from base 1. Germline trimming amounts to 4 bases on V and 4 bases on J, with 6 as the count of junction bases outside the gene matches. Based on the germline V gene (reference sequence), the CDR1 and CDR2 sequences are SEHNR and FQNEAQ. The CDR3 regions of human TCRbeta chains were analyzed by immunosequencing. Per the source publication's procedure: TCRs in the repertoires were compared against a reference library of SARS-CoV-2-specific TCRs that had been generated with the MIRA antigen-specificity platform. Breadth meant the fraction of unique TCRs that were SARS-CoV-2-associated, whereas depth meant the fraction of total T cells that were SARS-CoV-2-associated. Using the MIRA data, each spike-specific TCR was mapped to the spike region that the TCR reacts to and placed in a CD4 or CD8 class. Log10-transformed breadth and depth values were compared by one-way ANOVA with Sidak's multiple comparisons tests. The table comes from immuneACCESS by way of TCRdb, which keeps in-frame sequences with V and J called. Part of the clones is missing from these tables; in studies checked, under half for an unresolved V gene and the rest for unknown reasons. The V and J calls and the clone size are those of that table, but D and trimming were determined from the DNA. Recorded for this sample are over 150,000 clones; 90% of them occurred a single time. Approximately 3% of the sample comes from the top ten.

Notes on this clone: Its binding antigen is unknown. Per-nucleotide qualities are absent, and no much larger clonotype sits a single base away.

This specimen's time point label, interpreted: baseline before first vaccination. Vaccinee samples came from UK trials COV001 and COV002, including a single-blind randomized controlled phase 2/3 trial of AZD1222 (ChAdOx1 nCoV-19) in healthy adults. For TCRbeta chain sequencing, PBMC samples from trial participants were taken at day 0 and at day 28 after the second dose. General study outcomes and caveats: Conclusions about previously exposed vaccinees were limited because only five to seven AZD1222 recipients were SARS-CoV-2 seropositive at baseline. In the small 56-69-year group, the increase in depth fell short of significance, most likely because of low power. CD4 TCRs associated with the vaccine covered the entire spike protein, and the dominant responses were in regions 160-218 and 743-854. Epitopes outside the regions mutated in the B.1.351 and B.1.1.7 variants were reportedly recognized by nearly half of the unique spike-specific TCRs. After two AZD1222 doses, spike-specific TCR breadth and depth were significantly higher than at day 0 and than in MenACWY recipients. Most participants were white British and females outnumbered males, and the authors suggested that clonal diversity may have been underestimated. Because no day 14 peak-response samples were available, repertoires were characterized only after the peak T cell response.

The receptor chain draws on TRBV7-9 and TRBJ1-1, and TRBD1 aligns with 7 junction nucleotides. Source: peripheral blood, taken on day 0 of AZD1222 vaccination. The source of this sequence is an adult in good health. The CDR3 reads CASSSTDRATEAFF. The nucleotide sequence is TGTGCCAGCAGCTCGACCGACAGGGCCACTGAAGCTTTCTTT.